The present T cell receptor (beta chain) was sequenced within a study of response to subunit inactivated influenza vaccine. CDR1 is SEHNR, CDR2 FQNEAQ, per germline (reference sequence). The CDR3 has 12 amino acids. Trimming shortened V by 3 bases and J by 11 bases, and 13 bases separated the two germline ends. Each CDR3 protein is one row after TCRdb ran MiXCR on the RT-PCR reads. This table holds about 540,000 distinct CDR3 sequences, under 30% found once. These same records also appear under a second study, on T cells expressing NK-cell markers. As reported in that work: TCR beta cDNA was generated via 5'RACE template switching incorporating UMIs. HCMV specificity was not established for the expanded NKG2C+ T cell clones.

The clonotype comes from a man aged 45 to 65 who received an inactivated influenza vaccine. Sequenced material: CD4+ T cells sorted from PBMCs, taken roughly 12 days after vaccination. This rearrangement joins TRBV7-9 to TRBJ1-1, with D tentatively TRBD1 (5 bases). CDR3: CASSLETERAFF. DNA for the CDR3: TGTGCCAGCAGCTTGGAGACAGAGCGGGCTTTCTTT.